This TCR beta chain stems from a study of blood T cell repertoires in COVID-19. The CDR3 is 14 residues long. Germline V CDR1 and CDR2: SGHAT, FQDESV (reference sequence). Trimming cost V 5 bases and J 4 bases, with 12 bases left between them. TCRdb keeps only in-frame clones here, not all; method: immunoSEQ multiplex PCR. This table has about 38,000 clones, roughly 94% appearing once. This receptor was obtained from a human donor with active COVID-19. The donor label of this sample is uncertain. The sample comprised peripheral blood. V gene TRBV11-1 combines with J gene TRBJ2-1, with TRBD2 as a possible D gene (5 bases). CDR3 region: CASSPYGLYNEQFF. The CDR3 coding sequence is TGTGCCAGCAGCCCCTACGGACTTTACAATGAGCAGTTCTTC.